The T cell receptor beta chain described here comes from a study of T cell changes during pregnancy in multiple sclerosis. Measured with immunoSEQ multiplex PCR; TCRdb has only the in-frame clones, and not every one. The data contain some 64,000 clones, about nine tenths of them singletons. The CDR3 is made up of 14 amino acids. The V gene lost 3 bases and the J gene lost 7 bases, with 15 bases spanning the gap. CDR1 and CDR2 from the germline V gene are KGHSH and LQKENI. The J gene is TRBJ1-2, the V gene TRBV18, with D possibly matching TRBD1 (5 bases). The specimen was peripheral blood, collected in the second trimester of pregnancy. The receptor's source is a female donor in good health, enrolled as a control in a pregnancy study. The CDR3 region has the DNA TGTGCCAGCTCACCGACAGATCAATACGGTGGCTACACCTTC. Translated, it gives CASSPTDQYGGYTF. The full variable domain, rest sourced from reference TRBV18 and TRBJ1-2, is NAGVMQNPRHLVRRRGQEARLRCSPMKGHSHVYWYRQLPEEGLKFMVYLQKENIIDESGMPKERFSAEFPKEGPSILRIQQVVRGDSAAYFCASSPTDQYGGYTFGSGTRLTVV.